A selection of T cell receptor beta chains follows, all from one sample in a study of blood T cell repertoires in COVID-19. Only in-frame clones appear in the TCRdb table, and some are missing; sequencing was by immunoSEQ multiplex PCR. The table lists roughly 86,000 clones, around 82% of them singletons. The sample comprised peripheral blood. These receptors came from a man in his 60s with acute or convalescent COVID-19. Each CDR3 is given with its conserved first and last residue. The D gene is left open where the match is weak. Size values are once, few and many counts, or a class for expanded clones, and some rows have none.

clone_size: .
j_call: TRBJ1-1
d_call: .
v_call: TRBV5-6
cdr3_aa: CASSRRGTEAFF
cdr3_nt: TGTGCCAGCAGTAGAAGGGGGACTGAAGCTTTCTTT

clone_size: .
j_call: TRBJ2-1
d_call: .
v_call: TRBV30
cdr3_aa: CAWSSLQGEEFF
cdr3_nt: TGTGCCTGGAGTTCTCTACAGGGAGAGGAGTTCTTC

clone_size: .
j_call: TRBJ1-3
d_call: TRBD1
v_call: TRBV19
cdr3_aa: CASSIILGGVGNTIYF
cdr3_nt: TGTGCCAGTAGTATTATTTTAGGGGGCGTTGGAAACACCATATATTTT

clone_size: .
j_call: TRBJ2-3
d_call: .
v_call: TRBV27
cdr3_aa: CASSLTGTDTQYF
cdr3_nt: TGTGCCAGCAGTTTAACAGGGACGGATACGCAGTATTTT

clone_size: .
j_call: TRBJ1-5
d_call: .
v_call: TRBV28
cdr3_aa: CASSPTANSNQPQHF
cdr3_nt: TGTGCCAGCAGCCCAACAGCTAATAGCAATCAGCCCCAGCATTTT

clone_size: .
j_call: TRBJ2-1
d_call: .
v_call: TRBV6-5
cdr3_aa: CASSYGWNGDNEQFF
cdr3_nt: TGTGCCAGCAGTTATGGGTGGAACGGAGACAATGAGCAGTTCTTC

clone_size: .
j_call: TRBJ1-3
d_call: TRBD1
v_call: TRBV7-8
cdr3_aa: CASSLPGQGNTIYF
cdr3_nt: TGTGCCAGCAGCTTACCGGGACAGGGAAACACCATATATTTT

clone_size: .
j_call: TRBJ2-1
d_call: .
v_call: TRBV27
cdr3_aa: CASSPQTTVLYNEQFF
cdr3_nt: TGTGCCAGCAGTCCCCAAACCACGGTCCTCTACAATGAGCAGTTCTTC

clone_size: .
j_call: TRBJ1-2
d_call: TRBD1
v_call: TRBV24-1
cdr3_aa: CATSEPRTGQDGYTF
cdr3_nt: TGTGCCACCAGTGAACCCCGGACAGGGCAAGATGGCTACACCTTC

clone_size: .
j_call: TRBJ1-1
d_call: .
v_call: TRBV5-5
cdr3_aa: CASTELYGTGEEAFF
cdr3_nt: TGTGCCAGCACCGAACTGTACGGAACGGGAGAGGAAGCTTTCTTT

clone_size: .
j_call: TRBJ1-1
d_call: TRBD1
v_call: TRBV5-4
cdr3_aa: CASSLGQGRKAFF
cdr3_nt: TGTGCCAGCAGCTTGGGACAGGGAAGGAAAGCTTTCTTT

clone_size: .
j_call: TRBJ2-1
d_call: TRBD1
v_call: TRBV5-1
cdr3_aa: CASSLPGQLYNEQFF
cdr3_nt: TGCGCCAGCAGCTTACCGGGACAGCTCTACAATGAGCAGTTCTTC

clone_size: .
j_call: TRBJ1-1
d_call: .
v_call: TRBV5-1
cdr3_aa: CASSLATGREAFF
cdr3_nt: TGCGCCAGCAGCCTGGCTACAGGGAGAGAAGCTTTCTTT

clone_size: few
j_call: TRBJ2-7
d_call: .
v_call: TRBV12-3/TRBV12-4
cdr3_aa: CASSFAGPYEQYF
cdr3_nt: TGTGCCAGCAGTTTTGCTGGGCCATACGAGCAGTACTTC

clone_size: .
j_call: TRBJ1-1
d_call: TRBD1
v_call: TRBV25-1
cdr3_aa: CASQGTGDMGEAFF
cdr3_nt: TGTGCCAGCCAAGGGACAGGGGACATGGGGGAAGCTTTCTTT

clone_size: .
j_call: TRBJ1-1
d_call: TRBD1
v_call: TRBV3-1/TRBV3-2
cdr3_aa: CASSPGGGGGNTEAFF
cdr3_nt: TGTGCCAGCAGCCCAGGAGGAGGGGGCGGGAACACTGAAGCTTTCTTT

clone_size: .
j_call: TRBJ1-4
d_call: TRBD1
v_call: TRBV5-1
cdr3_aa: CASSQSGTGGEKLFF
cdr3_nt: TGCGCCAGCAGCCAATCCGGGACAGGGGGCGAAAAACTGTTTTTT

clone_size: .
j_call: TRBJ2-7
d_call: TRBD1
v_call: TRBV7-2
cdr3_aa: CASSLYAAGGPSEQYF
cdr3_nt: TGTGCCAGCAGCTTATACGCGGCAGGGGGCCCGAGCGAGCAGTACTTC

clone_size: .
j_call: TRBJ2-2
d_call: TRBD1
v_call: TRBV24-1
cdr3_aa: CATSDFQGAGNTGELFF
cdr3_nt: TGTGCCACCAGTGATTTCCAGGGGGCAGGGAACACCGGGGAGCTGTTTTTT

clone_size: .
j_call: TRBJ1-2
d_call: .
v_call: TRBV3-1/TRBV3-2
cdr3_aa: CASSQVITGDGYTF
cdr3_nt: TGTGCCAGCAGCCAAGTAATCACGGGGGATGGCTACACCTTC